This T cell receptor (beta chain) came from a study of CD8+ T cells in alopecia areata. Study-level findings and limits: Normal skin contains resident alphabeta T cells, and these are also sequenced in scalp samples.

With respect to this clone: Its antigen is unidentified.

As the sequencing template, cDNA was produced by extracting RNA and reverse transcribing it. Assay used: immunoSEQ multiplex PCR; TCRdb lists only in-frame clones, some missing. The data show 170,000 or so clones, with over 55% seen just once and about 1.7% held by the top ten. V lost 5 bases to trimming and J lost 2 bases, with 16 bases between them. This CDR3 contains 15 residues. Germline CDR1 is GTSNPN and CDR2 is SVGIG (reference sequence). The chain carries TRBV30 and TRBJ1-3; the D gene is possibly TRBD1 (5 bases). The sequence was collected from a human donor with alopecia areata. Sequencing used CD4+ T cells sorted from blood, obtained at week 0. The DNA of the CDR3 is TGTGCCTGGGGACTGGGGACGCTCACTGGAAACACCATATATTTT. It yields the protein CAWGLGTLTGNTIYF.